This T cell receptor beta chain was identified during a study of CD8+CD57+ T cells in acquired aplastic anemia. Study as a whole: An average of roughly 2.9 ug of DNA was obtained from sorted CD4+ and CD8+ cells. Regarding the study as a whole: Patients and controls had in common approximately 30 CD8+ CDR3 sequences.

Concerning this clonotype itself: What it recognizes is unknown.

Researchers used genomic DNA as the template to profile TCR beta VDJ and CDR3. MiXCR was run by TCRdb on the reads, yielding one entry per CDR3 protein. The sample includes roughly 150,000 distinct CDR3 sequences, 40% to 55% of them seen just once. The patients chosen for sequencing had shown expansion of CD8+CD57+ cells (detected by flow cytometry). Every patient was diagnosed with severe acquired aplastic anemia. Therapy had not been given to patients before blood sampling. The ends were cut back, 5 bases at V and 2 bases at J, with 14 bases in the middle. Germline V gene sequence: CDR1 SGHRS, CDR2 YFSETQ. The CDR3 is 14 amino acids.

V and J are TRBV5-1 and TRBJ2-7; possibly TRBD2 for D (5 bases). This TCR came from a human donor with aplastic anemia. Specimen: sorted CD4+, CD8+, or CD8+CD57+ T cells (not recorded which) from PBMCs. CDR3 sequence: CASSHPDGAYEQYF. DNA for the CDR3: TGCGCCAGCAGTCATCCGGACGGGGCCTACGAGCAGTACTTC.